This T cell receptor beta chain was recorded in a study of early stage breast cancer tumors. Study background: ER+/PR+/HER2- status applied to about 70% of the 16 invasive breast tumors. The ER+/PR+/HER2- tumors included fewer than ten ductal and four lobular carcinomas.

This CDR3 contains 14 residues. Unmatched junction bases numbered 10, after V lost 5 bases and J lost 10 bases. The V gene's germline CDR1 is SGHAT and CDR2 FQNNGV. The table came from immunoSEQ multiplex PCR; TCRdb's copy has only in-frame clones and leaves some out. The table includes around 48,000 clones, 80% to 95% detected once. The TCR was taken from a person aged 65-85 years with breast cancer. V and J are TRBV11-2 and TRBJ1-4; TRBD1 matches at 7 bases. Sequenced: blood. CDR3 amino acids: CASSTGDSRRKLFF. The CDR3 DNA is TGTGCCAGCAGCACCGGGGACAGTAGGAGAAAACTGTTTTTT.